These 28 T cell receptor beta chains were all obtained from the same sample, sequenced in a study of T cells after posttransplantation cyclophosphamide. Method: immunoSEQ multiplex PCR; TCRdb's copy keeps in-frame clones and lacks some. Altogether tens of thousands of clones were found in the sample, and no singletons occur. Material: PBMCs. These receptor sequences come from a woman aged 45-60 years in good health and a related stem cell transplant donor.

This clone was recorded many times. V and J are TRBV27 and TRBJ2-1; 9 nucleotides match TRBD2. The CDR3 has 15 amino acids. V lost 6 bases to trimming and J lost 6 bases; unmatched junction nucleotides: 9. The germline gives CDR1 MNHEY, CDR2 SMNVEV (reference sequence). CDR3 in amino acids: CASRLIAGAVNEQFF. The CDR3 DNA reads TGTGCCAGCAGATTGATAGCGGGGGCCGTCAATGAGCAGTTCTTC.

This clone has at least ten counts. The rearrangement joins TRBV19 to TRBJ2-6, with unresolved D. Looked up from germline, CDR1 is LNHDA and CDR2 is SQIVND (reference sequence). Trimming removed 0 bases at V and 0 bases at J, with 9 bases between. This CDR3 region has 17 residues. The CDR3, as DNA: TGTGCCAGTAGTATAGATCTCGGGTACTCTGGGGCCAACGTCCTGACTTTC. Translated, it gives CASSIDLGYSGANVLTF.

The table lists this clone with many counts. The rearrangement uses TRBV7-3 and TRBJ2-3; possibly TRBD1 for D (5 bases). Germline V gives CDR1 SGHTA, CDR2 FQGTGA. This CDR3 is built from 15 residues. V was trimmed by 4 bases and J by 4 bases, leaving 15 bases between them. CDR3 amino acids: CASSSHRFGADTQYF. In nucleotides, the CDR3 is TGTGCCAGCAGCTCTCACAGGTTCGGAGCAGATACGCAGTATTTT.

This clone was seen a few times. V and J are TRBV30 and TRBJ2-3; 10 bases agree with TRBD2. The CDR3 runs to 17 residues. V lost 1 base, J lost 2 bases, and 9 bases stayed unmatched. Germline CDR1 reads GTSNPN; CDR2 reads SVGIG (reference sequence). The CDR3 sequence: CAWSAPRLAGYTDTQYF. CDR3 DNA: TGTGCCTGGAGTGCCCCGAGACTAGCGGGCTACACAGATACGCAGTATTTT.

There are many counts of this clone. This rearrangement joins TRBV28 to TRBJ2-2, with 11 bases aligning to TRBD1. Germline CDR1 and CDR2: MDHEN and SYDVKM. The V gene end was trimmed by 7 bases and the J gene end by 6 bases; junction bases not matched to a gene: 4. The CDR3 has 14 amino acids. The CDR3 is CASTRDRGSGELFF. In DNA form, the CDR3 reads TGTGCCAGCACCCGGGACAGGGGGTCCGGGGAGCTGTTTTTT.

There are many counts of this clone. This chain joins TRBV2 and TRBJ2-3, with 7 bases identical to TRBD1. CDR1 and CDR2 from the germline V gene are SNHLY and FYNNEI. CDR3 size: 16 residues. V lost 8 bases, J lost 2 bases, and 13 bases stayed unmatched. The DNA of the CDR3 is TGTGCCAGCTGTGTGTGTCAGGGGGAGTTCACAGATACGCAGTATTTT. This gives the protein CASCVCQGEFTDTQYF.

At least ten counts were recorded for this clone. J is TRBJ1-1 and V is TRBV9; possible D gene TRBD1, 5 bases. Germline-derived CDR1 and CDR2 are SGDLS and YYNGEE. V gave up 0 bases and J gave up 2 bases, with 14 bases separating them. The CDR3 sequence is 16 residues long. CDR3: CASSVDYRGSNTEAFF. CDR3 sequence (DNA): TGTGCCAGCAGCGTAGACTATAGGGGAAGTAACACTGAAGCTTTCTTT.

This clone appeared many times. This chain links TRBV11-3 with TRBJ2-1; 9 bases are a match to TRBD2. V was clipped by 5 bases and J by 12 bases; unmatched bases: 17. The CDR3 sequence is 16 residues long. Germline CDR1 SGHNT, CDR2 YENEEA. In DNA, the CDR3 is TGTGCCAGCAGCGCCCAGACTAGCGGACGCCTATCGGGGCAGTTCTTC. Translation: CASSAQTSGRLSGQFF.

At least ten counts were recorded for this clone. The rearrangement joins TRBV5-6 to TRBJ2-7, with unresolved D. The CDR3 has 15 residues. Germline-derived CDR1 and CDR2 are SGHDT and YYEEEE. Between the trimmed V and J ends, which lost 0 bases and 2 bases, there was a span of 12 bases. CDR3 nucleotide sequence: TGTGCCAGCAGCTTGGACAGAATCCAAACCTACGAGCAGTACTTC. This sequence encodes CASSLDRIQTYEQYF.

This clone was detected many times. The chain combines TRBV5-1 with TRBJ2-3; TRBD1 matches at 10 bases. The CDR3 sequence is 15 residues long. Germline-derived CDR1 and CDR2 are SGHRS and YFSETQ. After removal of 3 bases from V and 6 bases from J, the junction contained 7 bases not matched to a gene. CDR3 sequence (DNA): TGCGCCAGCAGCTCCCTCCAGGGACAGGGGGATACGCAGTATTTT. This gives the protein CASSSLQGQGDTQYF.

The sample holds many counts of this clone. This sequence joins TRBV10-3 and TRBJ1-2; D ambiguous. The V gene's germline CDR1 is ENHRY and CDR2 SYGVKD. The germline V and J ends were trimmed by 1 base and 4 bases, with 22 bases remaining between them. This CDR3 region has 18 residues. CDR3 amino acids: CAISELGPAGMGSYGYTF. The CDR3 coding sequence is TGTGCCATCAGTGAGTTAGGTCCTGCGGGGATGGGGAGCTATGGCTACACCTTC.

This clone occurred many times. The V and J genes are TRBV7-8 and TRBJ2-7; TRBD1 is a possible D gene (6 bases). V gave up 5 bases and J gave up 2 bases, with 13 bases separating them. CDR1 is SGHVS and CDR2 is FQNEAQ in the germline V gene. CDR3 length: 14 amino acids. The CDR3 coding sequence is TGTGCCAGCAGCCCACAGGGTAACCCCTACGAGCAGTACTTC. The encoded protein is CASSPQGNPYEQYF.

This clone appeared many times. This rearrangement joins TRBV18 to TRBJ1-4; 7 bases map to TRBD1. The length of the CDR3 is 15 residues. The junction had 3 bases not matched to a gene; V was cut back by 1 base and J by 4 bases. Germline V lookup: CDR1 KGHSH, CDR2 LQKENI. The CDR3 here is CASSPQGANNEKLFF. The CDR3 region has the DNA TGTGCCAGCTCACCACAGGGGGCTAATAATGAAAAACTGTTTTTT.

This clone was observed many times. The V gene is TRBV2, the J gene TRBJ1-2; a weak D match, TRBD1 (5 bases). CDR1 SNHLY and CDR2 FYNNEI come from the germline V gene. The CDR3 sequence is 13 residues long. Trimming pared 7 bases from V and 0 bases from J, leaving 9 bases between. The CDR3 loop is CASIRASNYGYTF. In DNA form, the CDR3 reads TGTGCCAGCATCAGGGCTTCTAACTATGGCTACACCTTC.

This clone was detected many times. The CDR3 spells CASSPALDGTEAFF. CDR3 nucleotides: TGTGCCAGCAGCCCCGCCCTAGATGGCACTGAAGCTTTCTTT. The chain recombines TRBV14 with TRBJ1-1; D not resolved. This CDR3 has 14 amino acids. V was clipped by 4 bases and J by 4 bases, with 13 bases between them. Germline V gene sequence: CDR1 SGHDN, CDR2 FVKESK.

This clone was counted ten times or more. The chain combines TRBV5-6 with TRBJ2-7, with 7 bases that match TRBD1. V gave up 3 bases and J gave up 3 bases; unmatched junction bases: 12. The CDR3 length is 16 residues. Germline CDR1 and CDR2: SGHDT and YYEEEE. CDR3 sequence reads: CASSWGTTGPDYEQYF. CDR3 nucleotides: TGTGCCAGCAGCTGGGGGACGACAGGGCCAGACTACGAGCAGTACTTC.

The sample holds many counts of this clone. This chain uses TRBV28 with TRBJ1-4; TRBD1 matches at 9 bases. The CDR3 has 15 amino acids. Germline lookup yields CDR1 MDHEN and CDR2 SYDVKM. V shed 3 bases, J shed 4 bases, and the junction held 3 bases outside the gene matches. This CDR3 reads CASSFPGQGNEKLFF. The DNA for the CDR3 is TGTGCCAGCAGTTTTCCGGGACAGGGTAATGAAAAACTGTTTTTT.

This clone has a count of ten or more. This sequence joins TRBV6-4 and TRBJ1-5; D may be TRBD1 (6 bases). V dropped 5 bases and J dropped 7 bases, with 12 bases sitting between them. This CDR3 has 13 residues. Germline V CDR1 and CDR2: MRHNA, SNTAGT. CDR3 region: CASSFGQRQPQHF. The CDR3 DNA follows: TGTGCCAGCAGTTTCGGACAGAGGCAGCCCCAGCATTTT.

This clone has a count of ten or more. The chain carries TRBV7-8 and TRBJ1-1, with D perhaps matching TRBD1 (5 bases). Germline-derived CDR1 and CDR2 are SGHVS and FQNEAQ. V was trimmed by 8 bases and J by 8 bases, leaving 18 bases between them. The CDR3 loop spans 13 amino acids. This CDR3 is CASRLAGGVEAFF. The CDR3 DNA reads TGTGCCAGCCGACTCGCCGGGGGGGTAGAAGCTTTCTTT.

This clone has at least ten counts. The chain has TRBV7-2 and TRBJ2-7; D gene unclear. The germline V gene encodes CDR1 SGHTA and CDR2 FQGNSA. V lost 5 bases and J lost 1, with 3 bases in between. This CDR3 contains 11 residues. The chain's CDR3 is CASSHSYEQYF. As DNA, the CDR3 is TGTGCCAGCAGCCATTCCTACGAGCAGTACTTC.

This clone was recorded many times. For the CDR3, the DNA is TGTGCCAGCAAAGAGGCGGGGGGGCCGTCCTACGGGGCCAACGTCCTGACTTTC. Amino acid sequence: CASKEAGGPSYGANVLTF. The gene calls are TRBV2 and TRBJ2-6; TRBD2 matches at 9 bases. Germline CDR1 SNHLY, CDR2 FYNNEI. CDR3 length: 18 residues. The V and J ends lost 7 bases and 4 bases, in that order; junction bases with no gene match: 14.

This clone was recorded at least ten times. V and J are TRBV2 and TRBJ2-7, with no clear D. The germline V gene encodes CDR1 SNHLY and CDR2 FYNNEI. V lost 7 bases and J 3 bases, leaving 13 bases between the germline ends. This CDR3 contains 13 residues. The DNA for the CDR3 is TGTGCCAGCATGACCGACAAGATCTACGAGCAGTACTTC. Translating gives CASMTDKIYEQYF.

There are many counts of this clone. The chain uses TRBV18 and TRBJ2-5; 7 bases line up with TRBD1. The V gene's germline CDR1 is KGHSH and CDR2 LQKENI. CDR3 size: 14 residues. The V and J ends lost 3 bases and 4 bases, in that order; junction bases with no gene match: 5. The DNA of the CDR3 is TGTGCCAGCTCACCGAACAGGGGTCGAGAGACCCAGTACTTC. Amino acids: CASSPNRGRETQYF.

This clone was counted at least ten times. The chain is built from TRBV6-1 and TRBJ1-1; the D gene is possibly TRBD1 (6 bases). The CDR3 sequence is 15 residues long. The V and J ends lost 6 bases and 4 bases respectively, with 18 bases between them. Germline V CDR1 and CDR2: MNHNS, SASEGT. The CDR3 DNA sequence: TGTGCCAGCAGCGGCTCGGCAGGGGTGGGCACTGAAGCTTTCTTT. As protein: CASSGSAGVGTEAFF.

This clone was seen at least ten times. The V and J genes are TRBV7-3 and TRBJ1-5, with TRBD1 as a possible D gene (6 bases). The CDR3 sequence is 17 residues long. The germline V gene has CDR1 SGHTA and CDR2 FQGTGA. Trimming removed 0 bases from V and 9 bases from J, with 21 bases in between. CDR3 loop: CASSLTRGGGALWPQHF. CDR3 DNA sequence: TGTGCCAGCAGCTTAACGAGGGGCGGGGGCGCGCTGTGGCCCCAGCATTTT.

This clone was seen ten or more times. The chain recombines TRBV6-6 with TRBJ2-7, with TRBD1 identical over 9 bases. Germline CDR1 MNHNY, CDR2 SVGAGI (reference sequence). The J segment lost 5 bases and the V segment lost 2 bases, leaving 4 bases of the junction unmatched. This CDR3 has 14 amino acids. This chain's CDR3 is CASSYPGTGNEQYF. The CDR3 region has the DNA TGTGCCAGCAGTTACCCTGGGACAGGGAACGAGCAGTACTTC.

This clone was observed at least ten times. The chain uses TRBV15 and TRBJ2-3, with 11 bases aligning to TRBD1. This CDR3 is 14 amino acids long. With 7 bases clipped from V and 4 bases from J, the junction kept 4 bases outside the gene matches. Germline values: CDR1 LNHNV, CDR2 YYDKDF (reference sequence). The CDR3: CATKDRGQSDTQYF. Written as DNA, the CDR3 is TGTGCCACCAAGGACAGGGGGCAATCAGATACGCAGTATTTT.

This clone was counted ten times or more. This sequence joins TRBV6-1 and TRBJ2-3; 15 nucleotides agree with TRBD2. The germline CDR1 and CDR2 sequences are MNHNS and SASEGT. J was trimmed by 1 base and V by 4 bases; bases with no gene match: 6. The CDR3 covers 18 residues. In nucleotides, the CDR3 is TGTGCCAGCAGTGGGACTAGCGGGGGGGCTGCTGGCACAGATACGCAGTATTTT. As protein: CASSGTSGGAAGTDTQYF.